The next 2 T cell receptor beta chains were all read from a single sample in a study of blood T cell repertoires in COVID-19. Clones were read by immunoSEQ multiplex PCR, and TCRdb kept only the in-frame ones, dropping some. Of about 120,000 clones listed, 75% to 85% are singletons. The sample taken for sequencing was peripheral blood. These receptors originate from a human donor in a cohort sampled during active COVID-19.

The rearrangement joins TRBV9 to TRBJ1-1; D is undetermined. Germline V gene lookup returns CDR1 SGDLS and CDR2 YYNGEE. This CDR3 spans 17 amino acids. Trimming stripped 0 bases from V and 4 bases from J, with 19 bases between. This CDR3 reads CASSVGGGDVATTEAFF. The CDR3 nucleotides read TGTGCCAGCAGCGTAGGAGGAGGAGACGTGGCGACCACTGAAGCTTTCTTT. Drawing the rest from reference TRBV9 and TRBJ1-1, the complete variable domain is DSGVTQTPKHLITATGQRVTLRCSPRSGDLSVYWYQQSLDQGLQFLIQYYNGEERAKGNILERFSAQQFPDLHSELNLSSLELGDSALYFCASSVGGGDVATTEAFFGQGTRLTVV.

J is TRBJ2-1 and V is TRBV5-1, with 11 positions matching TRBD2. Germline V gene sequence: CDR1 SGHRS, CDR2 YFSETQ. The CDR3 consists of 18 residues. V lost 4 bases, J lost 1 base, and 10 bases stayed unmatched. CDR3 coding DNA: TGCGCCAGCAGCGACAGAACACTAGCGGGGGCGTCCTACAATGAGCAGTTCTTC. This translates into CASSDRTLAGASYNEQFF. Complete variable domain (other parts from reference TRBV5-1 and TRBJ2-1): KAGVTQTPRYLIKTRGQQVTLSCSPISGHRSVSWYQQTPGQGLQFLFEYFSETQRNKGNFPGRFSGRQFSNSRSEMNVSTLELGDSALYLCASSDRTLAGASYNEQFFGPGTRLTVL.